The 26 T cell receptor beta chains in this list originate from one sample, sequenced in a study of T cell repertoires in cytomegalovirus infection. TCRdb reprocessed the reads with MiXCR, giving one entry per CDR3 protein. In the table there are nearly 450,000 distinct CDR3 sequences, roughly 31% of which are singletons. Input material: PBMCs. The receptors derive from a human donor in good health (CMV status not recorded). Some clones in this sample may be carry-over from other donors' samples.

As regards this clonotype: A much larger clone lies one base from this, so it may be a read error. This sequence joins TRBV7-6 and TRBJ1-2; TRBD1 is a possible D gene (5 bases). The CDR3 covers 14 residues. Germline lookup yields CDR1 SGHVS and CDR2 FNYEAQ. CDR3 nucleotides: TGTGTCAGCAGCAATGGGGGGGCTAACTATGGCTACACCTTC. Its translation is CVSSNGGANYGYTF.

As concerns this clonotype: A much more abundant neighbour one base away suggests this may be a read error. J is TRBJ1-5 and V is TRBV7-6; 9 nucleotides line up with TRBD1. The CDR3 spans 15 residues. Germline V CDR1 and CDR2: SGHVS, FNYEAQ. This chain's CDR3 is CVSSIGTGKDQPQHF. CDR3 sequence (DNA): TGTGTCAGCAGCATCGGGACAGGGAAGGATCAGCCCCAGCATTTT.

The gene calls are TRBV20-1 and TRBJ2-7; a weak D match, TRBD2 (6 bases). V was pared by 5 bases and J by 2 bases, with 22 bases between. Germline CDR1 and CDR2: DFQATT and SNEGSKA (reference sequence). The CDR3 consists of 16 residues. CDR3 residues: CSARPSPRLVTYEQYF. CDR3 bases: TGCAGTGCTCGACCATCCCCCCGACTAGTAACCTACGAGCAGTACTTC.

This clonotype was found a few times. This chain uses TRBV6-5 with TRBJ1-5, with a possible D match to TRBD1 (5 bases). Trimming removed 4 bases from V and 2 bases from J, with 18 bases in between. Germline CDR1 and CDR2: MNHEY and SVGAGI. This CDR3 has 17 amino acids. CDR3 region: CASSSRAQGYGNQPQHF. The CDR3 coding sequence is TGTGCCAGCAGTTCTCGCGCCCAGGGTTATGGCAATCAGCCCCAGCATTTT.

This clonotype has ten or more counts. The rearrangement links TRBV7-2 to TRBJ1-4; 8 bases align to TRBD1. This CDR3 is built from 14 residues. Germline CDR1 reads SGHTA; CDR2 reads FQGNSA. V lost 5 bases, J lost 7 bases, and 6 bases stayed unmatched. The CDR3, as DNA: TGTGCCAGCAGCCCTCAGGGGGCGTCTGAAAAACTGTTTTTT. Encoded protein: CASSPQGASEKLFF.

The chain carries TRBV4-1 and TRBJ2-7; D tentatively reads TRBD1 or TRBD2 (5 bases each). The CDR3 consists of 14 residues. Trimming pared 0 bases from V and 7 bases from J, leaving 13 bases between. Germline CDR1 and CDR2: MGHRA and YSYEKL. CDR3 coding DNA: TGCGCCAGCAGCCAAGACGGGGCGGGTAGGGAGCAGTACTTC. As protein: CASSQDGAGREQYF.

The genes are TRBV19 and TRBJ1-5, with D uncertain. The CDR3 spans 17 residues. Germline V gene data show CDR1 as LNHDA and CDR2 as SQIVND (reference sequence). Trimming pared 7 bases from V and 0 bases from J, leaving 19 bases between. The CDR3 loop reads CASTRGGSARSNQPQHF. In DNA form, the CDR3 reads TGTGCCAGTACCCGTGGAGGGAGCGCACGTAGCAATCAGCCCCAGCATTTT.

The V gene is TRBV12-3 or TRBV12-4, the J gene TRBJ1-4; D perhaps matches TRBD1 (5 bases). The CDR3 contains 18 residues. The V gene lost 6 bases and the J gene lost 0 bases, with 20 bases spanning the gap. The CDR3 loop reads CASRPGTQTRTTNEKLFF. CDR3 nucleotide sequence: TGTGCCAGCAGACCCGGGACCCAAACCCGTACAACTAATGAAAAACTGTTTTTT.

The chain combines TRBV6-5 with TRBJ1-5; tentative D call: TRBD1 (6 bases). The V end was cut by 5 bases, the J end by 3 bases, with 11 bases between. In germline, CDR1 is MNHEY, CDR2 SVGAGI. The CDR3 contains 14 residues. CDR3 nucleotide sequence: TGTGCCAGCAGTGAGGACAGTTTCAATCAGCCCCAGCATTTT. Translated: CASSEDSFNQPQHF.

This clonotype was counted only a few times. The J gene is TRBJ1-6, the V gene TRBV7-9, with 8 nucleotides matching TRBD1. The CDR3 runs to 15 residues. V trimming: 5 bases; J trimming: 9 bases; junction bases outside the gene matches: 9. The germline gives CDR1 SEHNR, CDR2 FQNEAQ (reference sequence). In DNA form, the CDR3 reads TGTGCCAGCAGCATGACAGGGGAGAGAGGTTCACCCCTCCACTTT. Translating it yields CASSMTGERGSPLHF.

V gene TRBV7-2 combines with J gene TRBJ1-2, with D possibly being TRBD1 (5 bases). The germline V and J ends were trimmed by 5 bases and 4 bases, with 17 bases remaining between them. Germline V CDR1 and CDR2: SGHTA, FQGNSA. The CDR3 is 15 residues long. The CDR3 bases are TGTGCCAGCAGCCCTGGGTGGGGCGAGAGCTATGGCTACACCTTC. It yields the protein CASSPGWGESYGYTF. Filled out from reference TRBV7-2 and TRBJ1-2, the complete variable domain reads GAGVSQSPSNKVTEKGKDVELRCDPISGHTALYWYRQSLGQGLEFLIYFQGNSAPDKSGLPSDRFSAERTGGSVSTLTIQRTQQEDSAVYLCASSPGWGESYGYTFGSGTRLTVV.

As to this clonotype: Compared with germline, one end of the junction differs, possibly owing to a read error. The gene calls are TRBV7-2 and TRBJ2-3; D is possibly TRBD2 (5 bases). Germline CDR1 and CDR2: SGHTA and FQGNSA. There are 14 residues in the CDR3. This CDR3 is CASSLGASRDPQSF. CDR3 nucleotides: TGTGCCAGCAGCTTAGGGGCTAGCCGGGATCCGCAGTCTTTT.

This clonotype was detected ten times or more. The J gene is TRBJ2-7, the V gene TRBV12-3 or TRBV12-4, with TRBD1 identical over 8 bases. Trimming cost V 3 bases and J 2 bases; bases outside gene matches: 6. CDR3 size: 15 residues. DNA for the CDR3: TGTGCCAGCAGTTTTGGGCAGGGGGCTCCCTACGAGCAGTACTTC. Encoded protein: CASSFGQGAPYEQYF.

This clonotype appeared a few times. Written as DNA, the CDR3 is TGTGCCAGCAGTGTAGAAGCGGGGGCCGTCACAGATACGCAGTATTTT. Translation: CASSVEAGAVTDTQYF. The genes are TRBV6-1 and TRBJ2-3, with 8 positions matching TRBD2. This CDR3 comprises 16 residues. CDR1 MNHNS and CDR2 SASEGT come from the germline V gene. V shed 4 bases, J shed 2 bases, and the junction held 8 bases outside the gene matches.

The chain recombines TRBV6-9 with TRBJ1-4; D ambiguous. The ends were cut back, 6 bases at V and 0 bases at J, with 8 bases in the middle. Germline CDR1 is MNHGY and CDR2 is SVAAGI. This CDR3 region has 14 residues. CDR3 sequence reads: CASRMEPTNEKLFF. The CDR3 DNA follows: TGTGCCAGCAGGATGGAACCAACTAATGAAAAACTGTTTTTT.

In DNA form, the CDR3 reads TGTGCCAGCAGCCGCCGGGACAGGGTCGAAAAAGATACGCAGTATTTT. This translates into CASSRRDRVEKDTQYF. This sequence joins TRBV7-6 and TRBJ2-3; 9 bases line up with TRBD1. Germline loops: CDR1 SGHVS, CDR2 FNYEAQ. The CDR3 has 16 residues. Unmatched junction bases numbered 11, after V lost 5 bases and J lost 5 bases.

CDR3 loop: CAWSVRVGETQYF. The CDR3 nucleotides are TGTGCCTGGAGTGTACGCGTGGGAGAGACCCAGTACTTC. This chain uses TRBV30 with TRBJ2-5, with D unclear. V shed 0 bases and J shed 4 bases, with 9 bases lying between them. Germline V gives CDR1 GTSNPN, CDR2 SVGIG (reference sequence). The CDR3 spans 13 residues.

With respect to this clonotype: Possible read error: a much larger clone is one base away. The J gene is TRBJ2-2, the V gene TRBV6-1, with D possibly being TRBD2 (7 bases). In germline, CDR1 is MNHNS, CDR2 SASEGT. The CDR3 is made up of 16 amino acids. CDR3 sequence: CASNLHGRGPTGEVFF. In DNA form, the CDR3 reads TGTGCCAGCAACCTTCACGGGCGGGGGCCTACCGGGGAGGTGTTTTTT.

This chain joins TRBV7-2 and TRBJ1-1, with 7 bases aligning to TRBD1. This CDR3 is built from 13 residues. The J segment lost 5 bases and the V segment lost 2 bases, leaving 2 bases of the junction unmatched. CDR1 is SGHTA, CDR2 FQGNSA, per germline. The DNA of the CDR3 is TGTGCCAGCAGCTTACAGGGGGTAACTGAAGCTTTCTTT. It is translated as CASSLQGVTEAFF.

Details on this clonotype: Lacking the conserved final phenylalanine or tryptophan, this CDR3 likely reflects a read error. The genes are TRBV6-5 and TRBJ1-2; tentative D call: TRBD1 (6 bases). The germline CDR1 and CDR2 sequences are MNHEY and SVGAGI. Trimming took 7 bases from V and 5 from J, leaving 20 bases between them. This CDR3 has 15 residues. In DNA form, the CDR3 reads TGTGCCAGCATCCACCTGGGGCAGGGGCTATATGGCTACACCTTA. Its translation: CASIHLGQGLYGYTL.

Note on this clonotype: This may stem from a read error, because a much larger clone lies one nucleotide away. Since the CDR3 does not end with the conserved phenylalanine or tryptophan, this likely comes from a read error. The V gene is TRBV7-2, the J gene TRBJ1-5; no clear D gene. V gave up 4 bases and J gave up 4 bases, with 14 bases separating them. The CDR3 sequence is 15 residues long. CDR1 and CDR2 from the germline V gene are SGHTA and FQGNSA. The CDR3 DNA reads as TGTGCCAGCAGCTACGCCGGGAGATTAAATCAGCCCCAGCATTAT. Its translation: CASSYAGRLNQPQHY.

There are a few counts of this clonotype. The chain carries TRBV7-8 and TRBJ2-1; 10 nucleotides agree with TRBD2. This CDR3 contains 16 residues. Germline V CDR1 and CDR2: SGHVS, FQNEAQ. Losses at the gene ends were 4 bases for V and 8 bases for J; bases not matched to a gene: 11. Here the CDR3 reads CASSSPTSGAFYEQFF. The CDR3 coding sequence is TGTGCCAGCAGCTCGCCTACTAGCGGGGCATTCTATGAGCAGTTCTTC. Variable domain in full (rest from reference TRBV7-8 and TRBJ2-1): GAGVSQSPRYKVAKRGQDVALRCDPISGHVSLFWYQQALGQGPEFLTYFQNEAQLDKSGLPSDRFFAERPEGSVSTLKIQRTQQEDSAVYLCASSSPTSGAFYEQFFGPGTRLTVL.

This clonotype was recorded only once. A much larger clone sits a single nucleotide away, making a read error possible. J is TRBJ2-1 and V is TRBV7-8; 8 nucleotides line up with TRBD2. The CDR3 extends over 16 amino acids. CDR1 SGHVS and CDR2 FQNEAQ come from the germline V gene. The CDR3 protein is CASSLDRAGAYNEQIF. In DNA form, the CDR3 reads TGTGCCAGCAGCTTAGATCGAGCGGGAGCCTACAATGAGCAGATCTTC.

This clonotype was seen a handful of times. The gene calls are TRBV11-3 and TRBJ2-5, with 13 bases fitting TRBD2. The V gene end was trimmed by 5 bases and the J gene end by 4 bases; junction bases not matched to a gene: 7. Germline V gene data show CDR1 as SGHNT and CDR2 as YENEEA. The CDR3 consists of 16 residues. The CDR3 DNA reads as TGTGCCAGCAGCCCTGGACTAGCGGGGGCGGGAGAGACCCAGTACTTC. Protein sequence: CASSPGLAGAGETQYF.

This chain links TRBV19 with TRBJ2-5, with D possibly matching TRBD1 (6 bases). CDR3 length: 14 residues. CDR1 and CDR2 from the germline V gene are LNHDA and SQIVND (reference sequence). The V gene lost 1 base and the J gene lost 5 bases, with 11 bases spanning the gap. The CDR3 DNA reads as TGTGCCAGTAGTATAGCCACAGGGTCGGAGACCCAGTACTTC. This sequence encodes CASSIATGSETQYF.

This chain joins TRBV5-8 and TRBJ2-3, with D hard to call. The V end was cut by 0 bases, the J end by 1 base, with 15 bases between. CDR3 length: 17 residues. Germline assignment: CDR1 SGHTS and CDR2 YDEGEE. The CDR3 loop is CASSLALLLGGTDTQYF. In DNA form, the CDR3 reads TGTGCCAGCAGCTTGGCCCTCCTCCTGGGTGGCACAGATACGCAGTATTTT. The entire variable domain, with the rest obtained from reference TRBV5-8 and TRBJ2-3, is as follows: EAGVTQSPTHLIKTRGQQATLRCSPISGHTSVYWYQQALGLGLQFLLWYDEGEERNRGNFPPRFSGRQFPNYSSELNVNALELEDSALYLCASSLALLLGGTDTQYFGPGTRLTVL.